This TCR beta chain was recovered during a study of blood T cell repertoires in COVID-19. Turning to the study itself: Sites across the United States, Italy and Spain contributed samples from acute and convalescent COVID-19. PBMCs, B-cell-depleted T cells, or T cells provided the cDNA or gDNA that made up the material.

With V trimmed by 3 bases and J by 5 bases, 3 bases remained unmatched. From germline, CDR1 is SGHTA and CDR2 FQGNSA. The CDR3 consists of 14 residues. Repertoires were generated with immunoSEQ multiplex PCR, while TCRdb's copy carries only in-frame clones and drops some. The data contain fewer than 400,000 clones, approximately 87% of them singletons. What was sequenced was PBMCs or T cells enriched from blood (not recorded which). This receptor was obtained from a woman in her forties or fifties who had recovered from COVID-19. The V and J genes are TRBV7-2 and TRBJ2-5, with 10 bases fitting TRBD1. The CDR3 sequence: CASSFDRGHETQYF. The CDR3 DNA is TGTGCCAGCAGCTTTGACAGGGGGCATGAGACCCAGTACTTC.